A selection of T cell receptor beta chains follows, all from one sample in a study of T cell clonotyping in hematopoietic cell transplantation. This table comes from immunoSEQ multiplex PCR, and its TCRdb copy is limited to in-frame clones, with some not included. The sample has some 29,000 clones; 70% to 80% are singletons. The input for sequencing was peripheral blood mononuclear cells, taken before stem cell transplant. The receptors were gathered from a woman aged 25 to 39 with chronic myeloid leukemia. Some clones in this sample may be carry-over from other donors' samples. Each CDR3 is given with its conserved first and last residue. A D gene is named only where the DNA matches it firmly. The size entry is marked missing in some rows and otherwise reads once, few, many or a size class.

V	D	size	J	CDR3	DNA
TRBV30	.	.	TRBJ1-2	CAWSVLDGYTF	TGTGCCTGGAGTGTACTCGACGGCTACACCTTC
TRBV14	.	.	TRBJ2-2	CASSPWQSTGELFF	TGTGCCAGCAGCCCATGGCAATCCACCGGGGAGCTGTTTTTT
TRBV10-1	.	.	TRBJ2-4	CASSEGWGGDIQYF	TGCGCCAGCAGTGAAGGTTGGGGTGGGGACATTCAGTACTTC
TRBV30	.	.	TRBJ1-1	CAWSVPASEAFF	TGTGCCTGGAGTGTACCGGCTTCTGAAGCTTTCTTT
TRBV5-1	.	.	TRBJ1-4	CASSGGRVDNEKLFF	TGCGCCAGCAGCGGCGGACGAGTGGACAATGAAAAACTGTTTTTT
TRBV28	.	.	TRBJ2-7	CASSLSEAGKGEQYF	TGTGCCAGCAGTTTGTCCGAGGCAGGGAAGGGCGAGCAGTACTTC
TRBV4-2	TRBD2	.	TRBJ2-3	CASSQEQRGGTDTQYF	TGTGCCAGCAGCCAAGAGCAGCGGGGGGGCACAGATACGCAGTATTTT
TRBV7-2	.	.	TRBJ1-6	CASSLAGGGSPLHF	TGTGCCAGCAGCTTAGCAGGGGGAGGTTCACCCCTCCACTTT
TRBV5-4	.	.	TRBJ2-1	CASSLATGFYSYNEQFF	TGTGCCAGCAGCTTGGCGACGGGATTCTACTCCTACAATGAGCAGTTCTTC
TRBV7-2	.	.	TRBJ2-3	CASSLVRGLGGADTQYF	TGTGCCAGCAGCTTAGTGAGGGGTCTAGGGGGGGCAGATACGCAGTATTTT
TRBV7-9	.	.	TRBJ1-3	CASSPDSYLNTIYF	TGTGCCAGCAGCCCGGACAGTTACCTAAACACCATATATTTT
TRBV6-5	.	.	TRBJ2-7	CASSYDWGTPAQYF	TGTGCCAGCAGTTACGATTGGGGGACCCCCGCGCAGTACTTC
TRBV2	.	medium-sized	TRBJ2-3	CASSDDRGTDTQYF	TGTGCCAGCAGTGACGACCGGGGGACAGATACGCAGTATTTT
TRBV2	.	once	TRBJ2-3	CASGGTGGDTQYF	TGTGCCAGCGGCGGAACAGGAGGGGATACGCAGTATTTT
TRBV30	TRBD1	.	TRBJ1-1	CAWSKQGLGEAFF	TGTGCCTGGAGCAAACAGGGGCTGGGGGAAGCTTTCTTT
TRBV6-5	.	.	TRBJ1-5	CASSLQGNQPQHF	TGTGCCAGCAGCCTTCAGGGAAACCAGCCCCAGCATTTT
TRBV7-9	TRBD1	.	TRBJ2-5	CASSLATGEETQYF	TGTGCCAGCAGCTTAGCGACAGGGGAAGAGACCCAGTACTTC
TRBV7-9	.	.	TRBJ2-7	CASSLTRGAKGEQYF	TGTGCCAGCAGTTTGACCCGGGGGGCGAAAGGCGAGCAGTACTTC
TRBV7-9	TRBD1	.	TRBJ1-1	CASSSRGQEDTEAFF	TGTGCCAGCAGTAGTCGGGGACAGGAGGACACTGAAGCTTTCTTT
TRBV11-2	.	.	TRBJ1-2	CASSPLREYYGYTF	TGTGCCAGCAGCCCGCTCAGGGAGTACTATGGCTACACCTTC
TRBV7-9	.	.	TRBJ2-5	CASRGRKETQYF	TGTGCCAGCAGAGGAAGAAAAGAGACCCAGTACTTC
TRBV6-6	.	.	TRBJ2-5	CASSYPVGAGQETQYF	TGTGCCAGCAGTTACCCGGTTGGGGCCGGCCAAGAGACCCAGTACTTC
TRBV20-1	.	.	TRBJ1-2	CSARSNYGYTF	TGCAGTGCCAGGTCGAACTATGGCTACACCTTC
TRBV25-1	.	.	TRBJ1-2	CASSAGRNYGYTF	TGTGCCAGCAGTGCGGGACGGAACTATGGCTACACCTTC
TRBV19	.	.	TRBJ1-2	CATTPTGEMDYTF	TGTGCCACAACACCTACCGGGGAGATGGACTACACCTTC
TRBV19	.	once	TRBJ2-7	CASGSRSYEQYF	TGTGCCAGTGGCTCCCGCTCCTACGAGCAGTACTTC
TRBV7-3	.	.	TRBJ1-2	CASSARAVPSYGYTF	TGTGCCAGCAGCGCCAGAGCCGTACCTAGCTATGGCTACACCTTC
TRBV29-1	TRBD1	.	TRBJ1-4	CSARQGFNEKLFF	TGCAGCGCCCGACAGGGTTTTAATGAAAAACTGTTTTTT
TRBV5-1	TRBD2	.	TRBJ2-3	CASSLVTGGITDTQYF	TGCGCCAGCAGCCTCGTAACGGGGGGGATAACAGATACGCAGTATTTT
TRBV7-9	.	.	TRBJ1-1	CASSLYRPDTEAFF	TGTGCCAGCAGCTTGTACAGGCCCGACACTGAAGCTTTCTTT
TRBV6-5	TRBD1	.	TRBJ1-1	CASRDEGARGTEAFF	TGTGCCAGCAGAGATGAGGGGGCGCGGGGCACTGAAGCTTTCTTT
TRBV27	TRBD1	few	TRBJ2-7	CASSLSPRTGHYEQYF	TGTGCCAGCAGTTTATCCCCGAGGACAGGGCACTACGAGCAGTACTTC
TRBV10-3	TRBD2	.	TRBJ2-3	CAIRRGTSGISDTQYF	TGTGCCATCAGGAGAGGGACTAGCGGGATATCGGATACGCAGTATTTT
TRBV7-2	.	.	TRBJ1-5	CASSLVGDGNQPQHF	TGTGCCAGCAGCTTAGTAGGGGATGGGAATCAGCCCCAGCATTTT
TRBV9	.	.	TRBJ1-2	CASSLPQGGYTF	TGTGCCAGCAGCCTACCCCAGGGGGGCTACACCTTC
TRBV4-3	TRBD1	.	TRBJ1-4	CASSQARDRGPLWANEKLFF	TGCGCCAGCAGCCAAGCCCGGGACAGGGGCCCTCTTTGGGCGAATGAAAAACTGTTTTTT
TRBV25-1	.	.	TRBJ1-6	CASSVARSPLHF	TGTGCCAGCAGCGTGGCGCGGTCACCCCTCCACTTT
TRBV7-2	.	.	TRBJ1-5	CASSPSWKGSQPQHF	TGTGCCAGCAGCCCCTCATGGAAGGGTAGTCAGCCCCAGCATTTT
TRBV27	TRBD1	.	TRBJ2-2	CASSLRQGTTGELFF	TGTGCCAGCAGTTTACGACAGGGGACCACCGGGGAGCTGTTTTTT
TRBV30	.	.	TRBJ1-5	CAWSEGVQPQHF	TGTGCCTGGAGTGAAGGCGTTCAGCCCCAGCATTTT
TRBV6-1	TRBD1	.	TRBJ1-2	CASSEGTGLYGYTF	TGTGCCAGCAGTGAGGGGACAGGGCTCTATGGCTACACCTTC
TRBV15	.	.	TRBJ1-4	CATRPNGPINEKLFF	TGTGCCACCAGGCCGAATGGTCCAATCAATGAAAAACTGTTTTTT
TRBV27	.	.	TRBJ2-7	CASSLETGRSHEQYF	TGTGCCAGCAGTCTAGAGACGGGCCGCTCACACGAGCAGTACTTC
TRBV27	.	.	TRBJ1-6	CASSYRPLQALHF	TGTGCCAGCAGTTACAGACCGCTTCAGGCCCTCCACTTT
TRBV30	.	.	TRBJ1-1	CAWSVSGVNTEAFF	TGTGCCTGGAGTGTATCGGGGGTGAACACTGAAGCTTTCTTT
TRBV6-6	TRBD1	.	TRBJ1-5	CASIKGQGGGQPQHF	TGTGCCAGCATCAAAGGACAGGGGGGCGGGCAGCCCCAGCATTTT
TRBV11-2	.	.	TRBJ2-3	CASSLYGTSGIDTQYF	TGTGCCAGCAGCCTTTACGGAACGTCTGGAATAGATACGCAGTATTTT
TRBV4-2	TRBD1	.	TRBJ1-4	CASSQGQGTSNEKLFF	TGTGCCAGCAGCCAGGGACAGGGTACCTCTAATGAAAAACTGTTTTTT
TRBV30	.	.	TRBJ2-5	CAWSMETQYF	TGTGCCTGGAGTATGGAGACCCAGTACTTC
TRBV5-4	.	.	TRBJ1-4	CASSLIGANEKLFF	TGTGCCAGCAGCCTAATTGGGGCTAATGAAAAACTGTTTTTT
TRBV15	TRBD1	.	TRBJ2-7	CATSRDLGTGASEQYF	TGTGCCACCAGCAGAGATTTGGGAACAGGGGCCTCCGAGCAGTACTTC
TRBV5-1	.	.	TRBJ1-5	CASSSEGTGQPQHF	TGCGCCAGCAGCTCAGAGGGTACAGGGCAGCCCCAGCATTTT
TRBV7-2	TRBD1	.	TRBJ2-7	CASSAGQGAFGAYEQYF	TGTGCCAGCAGCGCTGGACAGGGTGCTTTCGGGGCCTACGAGCAGTACTTC
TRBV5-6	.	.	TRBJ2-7	CASSSDPSGEQYF	TGTGCCAGCAGCTCGGACCCCTCGGGCGAGCAGTACTTC